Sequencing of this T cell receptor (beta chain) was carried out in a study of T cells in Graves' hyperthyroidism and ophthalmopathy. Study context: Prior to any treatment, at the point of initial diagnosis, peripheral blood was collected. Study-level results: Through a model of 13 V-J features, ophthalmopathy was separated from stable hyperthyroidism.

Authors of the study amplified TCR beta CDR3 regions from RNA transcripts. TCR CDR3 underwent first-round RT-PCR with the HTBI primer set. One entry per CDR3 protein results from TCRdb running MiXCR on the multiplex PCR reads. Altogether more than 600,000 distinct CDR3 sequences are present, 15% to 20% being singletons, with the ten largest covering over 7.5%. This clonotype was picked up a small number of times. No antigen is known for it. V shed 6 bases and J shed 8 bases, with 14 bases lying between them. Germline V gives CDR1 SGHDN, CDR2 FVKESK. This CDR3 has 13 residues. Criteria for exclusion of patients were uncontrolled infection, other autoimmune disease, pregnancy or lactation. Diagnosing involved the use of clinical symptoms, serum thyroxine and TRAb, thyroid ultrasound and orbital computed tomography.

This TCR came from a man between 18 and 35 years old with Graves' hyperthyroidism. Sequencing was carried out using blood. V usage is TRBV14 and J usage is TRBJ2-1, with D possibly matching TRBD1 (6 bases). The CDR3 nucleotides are TGTGCCAGCAGGGCGTTTGGGGGCCATGAGCAGTTCTTC. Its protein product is CASRAFGGHEQFF.